The 3 T cell receptor beta chains below all came from one sample that was sequenced in a study of graft-versus-host responses after intestinal transplantation. Profiled with immunoSEQ multiplex PCR; TCRdb holds only in-frame clones, not every one. In the table there are 90,000 to 120,000 clones, around 90% of which are singletons. No antigens are known for them. The sample in question was unstimulated CD4+ T cells sorted from spleen or lymph node cells, obtained before transplant. The receptors originated from a human donor who was the organ donor for an intestinal transplant.

The chain links TRBV6-5 to TRBJ2-1; TRBD2 is a possible D gene (6 bases). Trimming stripped 10 bases from V and 8 bases from J, with 18 bases between. The CDR3 length is 13 residues. The germline gives CDR1 MNHEY, CDR2 SVGAGI. DNA for the CDR3: TGTGCCACCACCTCCCGGGGGTGGGATGAGCAGTTCTTC. Protein product: CATTSRGWDEQFF.

The chain has TRBV7-2 and TRBJ2-1; 10 nucleotides align to TRBD2. The CDR3 extends over 15 amino acids. Germline V gene lookup returns CDR1 SGHTA and CDR2 FQGNSA. With V trimmed by 6 bases and J by 3 bases, 5 bases remained unmatched. CDR3 nucleotides: TGTGCCAGCAGTTCGACTAGCGGGTTCTACAATGAGCAGTTCTTC. Translated, it gives CASSSTSGFYNEQFF.

This clone has only a few counts. This chain joins TRBV29-1 and TRBJ2-1, with D hard to call. This CDR3 has 12 amino acids. Germline V CDR1 and CDR2: SQVTM, ANQGSEA. Trimming pared 0 bases from V and 5 bases from J, leaving 5 bases between. In DNA, the CDR3 is TGCAGCGTTGAAGAACAGCACAATGAGCAGTTCTTC. It translates to CSVEEQHNEQFF.